The rows below give T cell receptor beta chains drawn from one sample of a study of type 1 regulatory T cells. For these TCRs, the target antigens are not known. TCRdb reprocessed the reads via MiXCR and lists one record per CDR3 protein. This sample has about 71,000 distinct CDR3 sequences, with less than 25% found just once. The sequenced sample consisted of cultured type 1 regulatory T (Tr1) cells, either the whole culture or a sorted fraction (not recorded which). The receptors were sampled from a human donor in good health. Each CDR3 is given with its conserved first and last residue.

V: TRBV6-1
J: TRBJ2-7
CDR3: CASARDRGREQYF

V: TRBV7-8
J: TRBJ2-3
CDR3: CASSFYWGSTDTQYF

V: TRBV12-3/TRBV12-4
J: TRBJ1-2
CDR3: CASSLAGADGYTF

V: TRBV5-1
J: TRBJ2-2
CDR3: CASSLEKNTGELFF

V: TRBV6-5
J: TRBJ2-2
CDR3: CASSYSISLTGEPFF

V: TRBV27
J: TRBJ2-3
CDR3: CASSTSTSGIADTQYF

V: TRBV9
J: TRBJ2-1
CDR3: CASSVRLAGANEQFF

V: TRBV20-1
J: TRBJ2-7
CDR3: CSARDPRRWGETEQYF

V: TRBV4-2
J: TRBJ2-3
CDR3: CASSPNGGTDTQYF

V: TRBV28
J: TRBJ1-2
CDR3: CASRGQRALRYTF

V: TRBV20-1
J: TRBJ2-2
CDR3: CSASGPSGLIGELFF

V: TRBV6-1
J: TRBJ2-3
CDR3: CASSQIAGGPGGLSTDTQYF

V: TRBV5-1
J: TRBJ2-7
CDR3: CASSTRNSYEQYF

V: TRBV20-1
J: TRBJ2-3
CDR3: CSARDQRTPARPDTQYF

V: TRBV7-6
J: TRBJ1-3
CDR3: CASSVGLSGNTIYF

V: TRBV30
J: TRBJ1-5
CDR3: CAWSVGSNQPQHF

V: TRBV6-6
J: TRBJ2-7
CDR3: CASSYSSSGIVSYEQYF

V: TRBV7-3
J: TRBJ2-2
CDR3: CASSLLAGELFF

V: TRBV7-2
J: TRBJ1-4
CDR3: CASSPAEELFF

V: TRBV7-2
J: TRBJ2-7
CDR3: CASSLIPGNGYEQYF

V: TRBV27
J: TRBJ2-7
CDR3: CASSRQGFEQYF

V: TRBV24-1
J: TRBJ2-3
CDR3: CATSDYGGGTATDTQYF

V: TRBV30
J: TRBJ2-5
CDR3: CAWTVRQSGETQYF

V: TRBV20-1
J: TRBJ2-7
CDR3: CSAPRPGTGAEQYF

V: TRBV20-1
J: TRBJ1-6
CDR3: CSARDTYNSPLHF

V: TRBV7-2
J: TRBJ2-3
CDR3: CASSGRGSSTDTQYF

V: TRBV20-1
J: TRBJ2-3
CDR3: CSAREGTTDTQYF

V: TRBV29-1
J: TRBJ1-1
CDR3: CSVDRYMNTEAFF

V: TRBV18
J: TRBJ1-1
CDR3: CASRGGANTEAFF

V: TRBV7-9
J: TRBJ2-1
CDR3: CASSLNGANEQFF

V: TRBV6-6
J: TRBJ1-2
CDR3: CASSYSTGLYGYTF

V: TRBV10-3
J: TRBJ2-7
CDR3: CASVGTVSYEQYF

V: TRBV18
J: TRBJ2-1
CDR3: CASSPQVLAGHNEQFF

V: TRBV5-1
J: TRBJ2-5
CDR3: CASSLVSGGPQETQYF

V: TRBV7-2
J: TRBJ1-6
CDR3: CASSSRTGDSPLHF

V: TRBV9
J: TRBJ2-1
CDR3: CASSLSGSYEQFF